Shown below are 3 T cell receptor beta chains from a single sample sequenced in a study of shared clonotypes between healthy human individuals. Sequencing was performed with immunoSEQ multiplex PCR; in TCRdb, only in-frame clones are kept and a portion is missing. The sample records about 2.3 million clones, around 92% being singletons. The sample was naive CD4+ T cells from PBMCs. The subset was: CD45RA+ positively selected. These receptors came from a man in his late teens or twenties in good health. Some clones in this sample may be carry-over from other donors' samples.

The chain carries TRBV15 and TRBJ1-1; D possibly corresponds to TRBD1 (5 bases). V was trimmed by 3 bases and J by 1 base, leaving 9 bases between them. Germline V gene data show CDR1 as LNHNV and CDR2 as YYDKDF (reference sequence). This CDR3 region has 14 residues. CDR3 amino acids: CATSSPGGNTEAFF. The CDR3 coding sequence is TGTGCCACCAGCAGTCCCGGGGGGAACACTGAAGCTTTCTTT.

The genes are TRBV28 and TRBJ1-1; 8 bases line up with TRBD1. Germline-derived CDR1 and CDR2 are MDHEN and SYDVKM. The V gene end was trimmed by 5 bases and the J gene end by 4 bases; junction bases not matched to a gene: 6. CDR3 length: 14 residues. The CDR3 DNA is TGTGCCAGCAGTCCCTTGACAGGGGCCACTGAAGCTTTCTTT. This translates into CASSPLTGATEAFF.

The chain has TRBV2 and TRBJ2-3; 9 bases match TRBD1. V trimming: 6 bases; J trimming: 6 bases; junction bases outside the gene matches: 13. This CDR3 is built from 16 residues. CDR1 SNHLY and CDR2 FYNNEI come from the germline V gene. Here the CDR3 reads CASSGPGTGYWDTQYF. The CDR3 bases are TGTGCCAGCAGCGGACCCGGGACAGGGTACTGGGATACGCAGTATTTT.